The 25 T cell receptor beta chains reported below all come from one sample, sequenced in a study of patients and donors after allogeneic stem cell transplantation. TCRdb re-analysed the RT-PCR reads in MiXCR, keeping a single row per CDR3 protein. The table includes about 960,000 distinct CDR3 sequences, 18% detected once. Sequenced material: blood, either unsorted or a sorted T cell fraction (not recorded which). Source of these receptors: a human donor who was either an allogeneic HSCT recipient or a stem cell or donor lymphocyte infusion donor (not recorded which). It is not recorded whose cells these are; they may come from a transplant donor.

The gene calls are TRBV15 and TRBJ1-1, with 8 bases that match TRBD1. Germline V gene sequence: CDR1 LNHNV, CDR2 YYDKDF (reference sequence). CDR3 length: 15 amino acids. The ends lost 2 bases at V and 6 bases at J; junction bases unmatched: 8. The CDR3 protein is CATSRPQGVIAEAFF. CDR3 DNA sequence: TGTGCCACCAGCAGACCACAGGGGGTGATCGCTGAAGCTTTCTTT. Full variable domain (remainder filled in from reference TRBV15 and TRBJ1-1): DAMVIQNPRYQVTQFGKPVTLSCSQTLNHNVMYWYQQKSSQAPKLLFHYYDKDFNNEADTPDNFQSRRPNTSFCFLDIRSPGLGDTAMYLCATSRPQGVIAEAFFGQGTRLTVV.

This clonotype was found a few times. V and J are TRBV29-1 and TRBJ2-1, with 7 bases identical to TRBD1. J gave up 10 bases and V 6 bases, and 12 bases lay outside the gene matches. CDR1 is SQVTM and CDR2 is ANQGSEA in the germline V gene. The CDR3 spans 13 residues. This CDR3 reads CSVTGQAAWEQFF. The CDR3 coding sequence is TGCAGCGTGACAGGACAGGCGGCATGGGAGCAGTTCTTC.

This clonotype came up many times. The gene calls are TRBV12-3 or TRBV12-4 and TRBJ1-2; TRBD1 aligns across 7 bases. The CDR3 loop spans 15 amino acids. The V segment lost 2 bases and the J segment 0 bases; nucleotides outside the gene matches: 3. The CDR3 DNA is TGTGCCAGCAGTTTATCGGGGACAGCTAACTATGGCTACACCTTC. It encodes CASSLSGTANYGYTF.

V is TRBV10-3 and J is TRBJ2-1, with unresolved D. Per germline, CDR1 ENHRY and CDR2 SYGVKD. V shed 7 bases and J shed 4 bases, with 11 bases lying between them. The CDR3 contains 13 residues. Here the CDR3 DNA reads TGTGCCATCAAACGCCTGCTGTACAATGAGCAGTTCTTC. Protein sequence: CAIKRLLYNEQFF.

The chain carries TRBV3-1 and TRBJ1-4, with TRBD1 identical over 8 bases. Losses at the gene ends were 5 bases for V and 4 bases for J; bases not matched to a gene: 3. CDR3 length: 14 amino acids. The germline CDR1 and CDR2 sequences are LGHDT and YNNKEL (reference sequence). The CDR3 loop is CASSYRGGNEKLFF. CDR3 coding DNA: TGTGCCAGCAGCTACAGGGGGGGTAATGAAAAACTGTTTTTT.

This clonotype turned up a few times. J is TRBJ1-1 and V is TRBV15; D not resolved. Per germline, CDR1 LNHNV and CDR2 YYDKDF (reference sequence). The CDR3 loop spans 17 amino acids. The V end was cut by 1 base, the J end by 6 bases, with 21 bases between. The CDR3 spells CATSRGGLADDTAEAFF. In nucleotides, the CDR3 is TGTGCCACCAGCAGAGGAGGTCTAGCCGATGATACCGCTGAAGCTTTCTTT.

This clonotype was seen a handful of times. The rearrangement uses TRBV20-1 and TRBJ2-1, with 11 bases matching TRBD1. V trimming: 3 bases; J trimming: 4 bases; junction bases outside the gene matches: 2. The CDR3 spans 14 residues. Germline V gene data show CDR1 as DFQATT and CDR2 as SNEGSKA (reference sequence). The CDR3: CSARDRGPYNEQFF. The DNA of the CDR3 is TGCAGTGCTAGGGACAGGGGGCCGTACAATGAGCAGTTCTTC.

This rearrangement joins TRBV7-9 to TRBJ2-3; D not resolved. The CDR3 loop spans 17 amino acids. Per germline, CDR1 SEHNR and CDR2 FQNEAQ (reference sequence). Trimming removed 2 bases from V and 1 base from J, with 16 bases in between. CDR3 protein: CASSLFLGSHRTDTQYF. The DNA of the CDR3 is TGTGCCAGCAGCTTATTCTTAGGGTCTCACCGCACAGATACGCAGTATTTT. Full variable domain (rest looked up from reference TRBV7-9 and TRBJ2-3): DTGVSQNPRHKITKRGQNVTFRCDPISEHNRLYWYRQTLGQGPEFLTYFQNEAQLEKSRLLSDRFSAERPKGSFSTLEIQRTEQGDSAMYLCASSLFLGSHRTDTQYFGPGTRLTVL.

This clonotype was recorded a few times. The chain joins TRBV14 to TRBJ2-5, with a tentative D call TRBD1 (5 bases). This CDR3 spans 15 amino acids. Trimming cost V 2 bases and J 0 bases, with 10 bases left between them. Looked up from germline, CDR1 is SGHDN and CDR2 is FVKESK. CDR3 DNA sequence: TGTGCCAGCAGCCAATTGGTGACAGACCAAGAGACCCAGTACTTC. This encodes CASSQLVTDQETQYF.

This clonotype was found a few times. This chain links TRBV30 with TRBJ1-6; tentatively, D is TRBD1 (5 bases). Germline V gene data show CDR1 as GTSNPN and CDR2 as SVGIG (reference sequence). Trimming pared 1 base from V and 7 bases from J, leaving 8 bases between. The CDR3 runs 13 residues. The CDR3 DNA reads as TGTGCCTGGAGTGGACAGATCAATTCACCCCTCCACTTT. This gives the protein CAWSGQINSPLHF.

The sample holds a few counts of this clonotype. V and J are TRBV12-3 or TRBV12-4 and TRBJ2-4; possibly TRBD2 for D (5 bases). Trimming removed 5 bases from V and 0 bases from J, with 11 bases in between. The CDR3 sequence is 15 residues long. Written as DNA, the CDR3 is TGTGCCAGCAGTCCAACGGAGGTAGCCAAAAACATTCAGTACTTC. Residues: CASSPTEVAKNIQYF.

The gene calls are TRBV7-7 and TRBJ2-5; the D gene could be TRBD1 or TRBD2 (6 bases each). Germline assignment: CDR1 SSHAT and CDR2 FNYEAQ (reference sequence). V gave up 1 base and J gave up 7 bases, with 25 bases separating them. The CDR3 spans 18 residues. CDR3 residues: CASSLELWGARLSGTQYF. Here the CDR3 DNA reads TGTGCCAGCAGCTTAGAGCTCTGGGGGGCGAGGTTAAGTGGGACCCAGTACTTC.

The chain is built from TRBV16 and TRBJ1-2; D unresolved. Germline V gene sequence: CDR1 KGHSY, CDR2 FQNENV. The CDR3 runs to 12 residues. V lost 2 bases, J lost 8 bases, and 9 bases lay in between. The CDR3 DNA is TGTGCCAGCAGCCAAGGTTTAAACGGCTACACCTTC. Translation: CASSQGLNGYTF. The full variable domain, in which reference TRBV16 and TRBJ1-2 provide the parts outside the CDR3, is GEEVAQTPKHLVRGEGQKAKLYCAPIKGHSYVFWYQQVLKNEFKFLISFQNENVFDETGMPKERFSAKCLPNSPCSLEIQATKLEDSAVYFCASSQGLNGYTFGSGTRLTVV.

The V and J genes are TRBV18 and TRBJ2-4; no clear D. V lost 6 bases to trimming and J lost 8 bases, with 14 bases between them. Looked up from germline, CDR1 is KGHSH and CDR2 is LQKENI. The CDR3 is made up of 13 amino acids. The CDR3 is CASSPGLRDIQYF. CDR3 coding DNA: TGTGCCAGCTCCCCGGGTCTAAGGGACATTCAGTACTTC.

This clonotype has a count of ten or more. This rearrangement joins TRBV12-3 or TRBV12-4 to TRBJ1-1; D not certain. CDR3 length equals 11 residues. Between the trimmed V and J ends, which lost 6 bases and 5 bases, there was a span of 7 bases. CDR3 sequence: CASRAVTEAFF. The DNA for the CDR3 is TGTGCCAGCAGGGCGGTTACTGAAGCTTTCTTT.

This clonotype was detected once. CDR3 amino acids: CSADRRNTEAFF. The CDR3 nucleotides are TGCAGTGCTGACAGGAGGAACACTGAAGCTTTCTTT. The chain combines TRBV20-1 with TRBJ1-1; D might be TRBD1 (6 bases). Germline V gene data show CDR1 as DFQATT and CDR2 as SNEGSKA (reference sequence). V gave up 5 bases and J gave up 1 base, with 8 bases separating them. The CDR3 consists of 12 residues.

This clonotype was counted at least ten times. The V gene is TRBV9, the J gene TRBJ2-1; 13 bases line up with TRBD2. CDR3 length: 16 amino acids. Trimming at V came to 5 bases and at J to 4 bases, leaving 6 bases not matched to a gene. Germline CDR1 is SGDLS and CDR2 is YYNGEE. The CDR3 region has the DNA TGTGCCAGCAGTTCCAGACTAGCGGGAGGATACAATGAGCAGTTCTTC. As protein: CASSSRLAGGYNEQFF.

This clonotype showed up just a few times. This rearrangement joins TRBV6-1 to TRBJ2-3, with TRBD2 matching over 7 bases. This CDR3 region has 15 residues. Germline lookup yields CDR1 MNHNS and CDR2 SASEGT. Unmatched junction bases numbered 8, after V lost 6 bases and J lost 2 bases. This CDR3 reads CASRVGGGDTDTQYF. CDR3 sequence (DNA): TGTGCCAGCAGGGTTGGGGGGGGGGACACAGATACGCAGTATTTT.

CDR3 nucleotides: TGTGCCAGCAGTTACTCGGACAGGGGCCCCTACGAGCAGTACTTC. This codes for CASSYSDRGPYEQYF. V gene TRBV6-5 combines with J gene TRBJ2-7, with 9 bases fitting TRBD1. From germline, CDR1 is MNHEY and CDR2 SVGAGI. After removal of 0 bases from V and 2 bases from J, the junction contained 2 bases not matched to a gene. This CDR3 has 15 amino acids.

In its sample, this clonotype was seen a few times. V usage is TRBV27 and J usage is TRBJ2-1, with D tentatively TRBD1 (6 bases). V lost 1 base to trimming and J lost 8 bases, with 15 bases between them. Per the germline V gene, CDR1 is MNHEY and CDR2 is SMNVEV (reference sequence). The CDR3 has 15 residues. The CDR3 DNA reads as TGTGCCAGCAGTTTATGGGACACCCTTTTGGATGAGCAGTTCTTC. It codes for CASSLWDTLLDEQFF.

This clonotype showed up just a few times. This chain joins TRBV5-1 and TRBJ2-7; D is undetermined. Trimming shortened V by 0 bases and J by 3 bases, and 10 bases separated the two germline ends. Per germline, CDR1 SGHRS and CDR2 YFSETQ. The CDR3 spans 14 residues. CDR3 sequence reads: CASSLGRRVYEQYF. The CDR3 DNA is TGCGCCAGCAGCTTGGGACGGAGAGTCTACGAGCAGTACTTC.

The rearrangement links TRBV10-3 to TRBJ2-3, with 7 bases fitting TRBD2. This CDR3 contains 13 residues. Trimming removed 6 bases from V and 6 bases from J; junction bases left unmatched: 6. From germline, CDR1 is ENHRY and CDR2 SYGVKD. The CDR3 DNA reads as TGTGCCATCAGGGGGGGGAGGCCCGATACGCAGTATTTT. Amino acids: CAIRGGRPDTQYF.

V and J are TRBV13 and TRBJ1-3; D is undetermined. V lost 4 bases and J 3 bases, leaving 10 bases between the germline ends. Germline V gives CDR1 PRHDT, CDR2 FYEKMQ (reference sequence). This CDR3 is built from 14 residues. CDR3: CASSSRPLGNTIYF. DNA for the CDR3: TGTGCCAGCAGCTCGCGGCCCCTTGGAAACACCATATATTTT.

This clonotype was detected a few times. The rearrangement uses TRBV20-1 and TRBJ2-2, with D maybe TRBD2 (6 bases). The length of the CDR3 is 14 residues. Trimming removed 5 bases at V and 4 bases at J, with 14 bases between. The V gene's germline CDR1 is DFQATT and CDR2 SNEGSKA (reference sequence). DNA of the CDR3: TGCAGTGCTCCCCGGTGGCGGGGCACCGGGGAGCTGTTTTTT. Translated: CSAPRWRGTGELFF.

J is TRBJ2-2 and V is TRBV29-1; no reliable D call. This CDR3 is 13 amino acids long. V was cut by 7 bases and J by 5 bases, with 14 bases left in between. CDR1 SQVTM and CDR2 ANQGSEA come from the germline V gene. The CDR3 loop reads CSAGPLGTGELFF. CDR3 sequence (DNA): TGCAGCGCCGGGCCCCTGGGAACCGGGGAGCTGTTTTTT.